This T cell receptor (beta chain) was recovered during a study of T cells after yellow fever vaccination. Study conclusions and caveats: Weaker in magnitude, the secondary response showed a faster peak on day 5 versus 15.

The CDR3 length is 15 residues. Between the trimmed V and J ends, which lost 4 bases and 3 bases, there was a span of 16 bases. Per germline, CDR1 SGHRS and CDR2 YFSETQ. This clonotype was detected ten times or more. Antigen specificity is unknown. TCRdb ran MiXCR on the 5' RACE reads and lists one entry per CDR3 protein. The sample consists of 310,000 or so distinct CDR3 sequences, more than 3% of them appearing once. The material was PBMCs, obtained on the day of the yellow fever booster vaccination. The TCR sequence derives from a man in his late teens or twenties who received the YFV17D yellow fever vaccine. The chain couples TRBV5-1 to TRBJ2-5; possibly TRBD1 or TRBD2 for D (5 bases each). Here the CDR3 DNA reads TGCGCCAGCAGCCCTCCGTTGGGGGTGGAAGAGACCCAGTACTTC. It translates to CASSPPLGVEETQYF. The full variable domain, its missing parts supplied by reference TRBV5-1 and TRBJ2-5, is KAGVTQTPRYLIKTRGQQVTLSCSPISGHRSVSWYQQTPGQGLQFLFEYFSETQRNKGNFPGRFSGRQFSNSRSEMNVSTLELGDSALYLCASSPPLGVEETQYFGPGTRLLVL.